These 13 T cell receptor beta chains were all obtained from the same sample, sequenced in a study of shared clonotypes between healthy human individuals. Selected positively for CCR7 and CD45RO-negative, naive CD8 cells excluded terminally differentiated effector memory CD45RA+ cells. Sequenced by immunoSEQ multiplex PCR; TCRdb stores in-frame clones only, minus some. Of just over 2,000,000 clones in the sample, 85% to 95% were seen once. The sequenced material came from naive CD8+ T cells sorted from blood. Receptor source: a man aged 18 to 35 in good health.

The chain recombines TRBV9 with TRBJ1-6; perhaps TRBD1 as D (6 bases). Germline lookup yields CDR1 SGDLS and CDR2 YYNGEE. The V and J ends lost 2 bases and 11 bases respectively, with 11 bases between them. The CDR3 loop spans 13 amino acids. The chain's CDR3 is CASSVGAGTPLHF. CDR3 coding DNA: TGTGCCAGCAGCGTGGGGGCGGGGACACCCCTCCACTTT.

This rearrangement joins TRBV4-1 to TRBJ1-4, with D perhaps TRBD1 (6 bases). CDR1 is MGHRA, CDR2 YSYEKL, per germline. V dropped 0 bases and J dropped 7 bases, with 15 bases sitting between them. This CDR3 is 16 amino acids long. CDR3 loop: CASSQEVAGVGEKLFF. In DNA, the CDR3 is TGCGCCAGCAGCCAAGAAGTGGCAGGGGTTGGTGAAAAACTGTTTTTT.

The CDR3 reads CASSSLDREAFF. The CDR3 region has the DNA TGTGCCAGCAGCTCCTTGGACAGGGAAGCTTTCTTT. The chain carries TRBV5-4 and TRBJ1-1, with TRBD1 matching 7 bases. The CDR3 length is 12 residues. J was trimmed by 8 bases and V by 3 bases; bases with no gene match: 4. Looked up from germline, CDR1 is SGHNT and CDR2 is YYREEE (reference sequence).

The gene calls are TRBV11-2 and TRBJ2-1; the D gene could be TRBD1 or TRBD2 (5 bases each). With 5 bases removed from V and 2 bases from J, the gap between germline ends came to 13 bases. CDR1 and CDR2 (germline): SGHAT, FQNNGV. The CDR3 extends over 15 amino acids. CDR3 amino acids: CASSLRQGPYNEQFF. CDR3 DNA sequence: TGTGCCAGCAGCCTACGGCAGGGACCCTACAATGAGCAGTTCTTC.

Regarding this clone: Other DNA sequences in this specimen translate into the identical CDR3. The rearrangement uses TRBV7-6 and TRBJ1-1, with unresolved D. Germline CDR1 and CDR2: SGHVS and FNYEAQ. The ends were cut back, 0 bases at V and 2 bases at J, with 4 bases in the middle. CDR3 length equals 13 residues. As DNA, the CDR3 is TGTGCCAGCAGCTTAGCTGGAAACACTGAAGCTTTCTTT. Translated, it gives CASSLAGNTEAFF.

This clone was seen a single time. The chain's CDR3 is CASSLAKEVAGGPVQYF. Written as DNA, the CDR3 is TGTGCCAGCAGCTTGGCCAAGGAGGTAGCGGGGGGGCCGGTTCAGTACTTC. The rearrangement joins TRBV5-4 to TRBJ2-4, with 11 bases matching TRBD2. The germline gives CDR1 SGHNT, CDR2 YYREEE (reference sequence). The CDR3 has 17 residues. The V gene end was trimmed by 0 bases and the J gene end by 11 bases; junction bases not matched to a gene: 13.

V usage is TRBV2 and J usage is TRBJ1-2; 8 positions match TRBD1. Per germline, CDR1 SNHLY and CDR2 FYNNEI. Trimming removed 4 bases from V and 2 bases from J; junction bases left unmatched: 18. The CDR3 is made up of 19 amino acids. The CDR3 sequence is CASSGADRTGRSWNYGYTF. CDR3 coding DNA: TGTGCCAGCAGTGGAGCGGATAGGACAGGGAGAAGTTGGAACTATGGCTACACCTTC.

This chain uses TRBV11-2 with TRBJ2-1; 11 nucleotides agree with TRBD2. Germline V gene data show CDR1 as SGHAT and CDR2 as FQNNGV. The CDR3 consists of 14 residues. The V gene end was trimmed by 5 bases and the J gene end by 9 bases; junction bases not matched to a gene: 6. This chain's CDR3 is CASSPWTSGFEQFF. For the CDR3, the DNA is TGTGCCAGCAGCCCCTGGACTAGCGGGTTTGAGCAGTTCTTC. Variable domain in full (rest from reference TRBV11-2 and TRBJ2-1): EAGVAQSPRYKIIEKRQSVAFWCNPISGHATLYWYQQILGQGPKLLIQFQNNGVVDDSQLPKDRFSAERLKGVDSTLKIQPAKLEDSAVYLCASSPWTSGFEQFFGPGTRLTVL.

The CDR3 region is CASSRDGLASPSTDTQYF. CDR3 nucleotide sequence: TGTGCCAGCAGCCGCGATGGACTAGCGTCACCAAGCACAGATACGCAGTATTTT. The gene calls are TRBV13 and TRBJ2-3, with TRBD2 matching over 9 bases. The CDR3 has 18 residues. The V and J ends lost 5 bases and 0 bases, in that order; junction bases with no gene match: 12. In germline, CDR1 is PRHDT, CDR2 FYEKMQ (reference sequence).

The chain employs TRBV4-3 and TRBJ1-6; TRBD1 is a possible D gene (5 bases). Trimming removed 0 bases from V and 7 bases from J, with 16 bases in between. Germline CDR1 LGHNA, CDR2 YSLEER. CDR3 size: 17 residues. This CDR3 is CASSQDPTWGENSPLHF. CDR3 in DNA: TGCGCCAGCAGCCAAGACCCGACGTGGGGGGAGAATTCACCCCTCCACTTT.

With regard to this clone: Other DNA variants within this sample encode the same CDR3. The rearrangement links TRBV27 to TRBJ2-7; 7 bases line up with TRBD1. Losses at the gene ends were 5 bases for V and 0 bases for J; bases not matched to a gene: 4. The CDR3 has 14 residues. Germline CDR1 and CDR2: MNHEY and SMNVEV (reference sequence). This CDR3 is CASSPGDSSYEQYF. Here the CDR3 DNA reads TGTGCCAGCAGTCCCGGGGACAGCTCCTACGAGCAGTACTTC.

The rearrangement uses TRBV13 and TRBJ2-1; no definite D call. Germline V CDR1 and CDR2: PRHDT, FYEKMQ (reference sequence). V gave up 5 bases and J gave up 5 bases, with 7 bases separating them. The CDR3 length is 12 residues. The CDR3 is CASSPGNNEQFF. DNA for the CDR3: TGTGCCAGCAGCCCCGGTAACAATGAGCAGTTCTTC.

The CDR3 nucleotides are TGTGCCAGCAGCTTAGTAGGGTCACTAGCACTAATTGAGACCCAGTACTTC. This gives the protein CASSLVGSLALIETQYF. V gene TRBV11-2 combines with J gene TRBJ2-5; D is possibly TRBD2 (6 bases). Per the germline V gene, CDR1 is SGHAT and CDR2 is FQNNGV. This CDR3 comprises 17 residues. The V and J ends lost 1 base and 5 bases respectively, with 20 bases between them.